A selection of T cell receptor beta chains follows, all from one sample in a study of T and B cells in COVID-19 patients. TCRdb redid the calling of the multiplex PCR reads with MiXCR, one entry per CDR3 protein. This sample has thousands of distinct CDR3 sequences, with approximately 33% found just once. The sequenced sample was blood. These receptors originate from a human donor who had recovered from COVID-19. CDR3s leave out the opening cysteine and the closing phenylalanine or tryptophan.

J: TRBJ1-4
V: TRBV5-6
CDR3: ASSLEGSTNEKLF

J: TRBJ2-2
V: TRBV24-1
CDR3: ATSDPGRGTTGELF

J: TRBJ1-2
V: TRBV6-2/TRBV6-3
CDR3: ASRRSSNYGYT

J: TRBJ2-7
V: TRBV24-1
CDR3: ATSDPGTGKQKGYEQY

J: TRBJ2-4
V: TRBV12-3/TRBV12-4
CDR3: ASSAGLAGPAKNIQY

J: TRBJ2-2
V: TRBV7-2
CDR3: ASSSWFDTGELF

J: TRBJ2-7
V: TRBV10-3
CDR3: AISGGTGANYEQY

J: TRBJ2-2
V: TRBV6-4
CDR3: ASSNRWPENTGELF

J: TRBJ1-1
V: TRBV20-1
CDR3: SASPTFWDTEAF

J: TRBJ2-1
V: TRBV5-1
CDR3: ASSLQGSSYNEQF

J: TRBJ2-7
V: TRBV27
CDR3: ASSLRDTVSEQY

J: TRBJ2-1
V: TRBV6-5
CDR3: ASTNQGAQYNEQF

J: TRBJ2-2
V: TRBV27
CDR3: ASTREGATGELF

J: TRBJ1-2
V: TRBV6-1
CDR3: ASSLHEGAANYGYT

J: TRBJ1-5
V: TRBV30
CDR3: AWSTPGQAGNQPQH

J: TRBJ1-4
V: TRBV7-6
CDR3: ASSSQGAPNEKLF

J: TRBJ1-6
V: TRBV6-6
CDR3: ASGEARYNSPLH

J: TRBJ2-5
V: TRBV5-4
CDR3: ASSPERGGETQY

J: TRBJ1-1
V: TRBV29-1
CDR3: SVQVTGTNTEAF

J: TRBJ2-2
V: TRBV4-3
CDR3: ASSQTGTRPTGELF

J: TRBJ1-1
V: TRBV20-1
CDR3: SAMQGYTEAF

J: TRBJ1-5
V: TRBV19
CDR3: ASRPGLRNQPQH

J: TRBJ2-2
V: TRBV7-9
CDR3: ASTKRLNTGELF

J: TRBJ2-5
V: TRBV24-1
CDR3: ATSVPGGQETQY

J: TRBJ1-3
V: TRBV15
CDR3: ATSDTSELGTDNGNTIY

J: TRBJ2-3
V: TRBV5-5
CDR3: ASSRDYSTDTQY

J: TRBJ2-1
V: TRBV7-3
CDR3: ASSPSRLASLNEQF

J: TRBJ2-7
V: TRBV7-6
CDR3: ASSPNVPGGPLDEQY

J: TRBJ1-2
V: TRBV5-1
CDR3: ASSKGGQLIEANYGYT

J: TRBJ2-1
V: TRBV15
CDR3: ATSREGVGPWDEQF

J: TRBJ1-6
V: TRBV5-6
CDR3: ASSLAGVDNSPLH

J: TRBJ2-1
V: TRBV2
CDR3: ASSEPARVLAGSYSYNEQF

J: TRBJ1-2
V: TRBV6-1
CDR3: AISGSRRGVPHGYT

J: TRBJ2-3
V: TRBV6-1
CDR3: ASTDGGATDTQY

J: TRBJ1-3
V: TRBV27
CDR3: ASSHQTGGQLRNGNTIY

J: TRBJ2-7
V: TRBV24-1
CDR3: ATSDFDEQY

J: TRBJ1-2
V: TRBV6-5
CDR3: ASSEGLYTGYT

J: TRBJ2-4
V: TRBV18
CDR3: ASSPLQGASDIQY

J: TRBJ2-1
V: TRBV18
CDR3: ASSADRSYNEQF

J: TRBJ1-4
V: TRBV27
CDR3: ASRLGSGATNEKLF

J: TRBJ2-7
V: TRBV6-2/TRBV6-3
CDR3: ASNTRTGSYEQY

J: TRBJ2-6
V: TRBV11-2
CDR3: ASSQVGTGPGANVLT

J: TRBJ1-2
V: TRBV14
CDR3: ASSLKQGTNYGYT

J: TRBJ2-5
V: TRBV18
CDR3: ASSPSPETQY

J: TRBJ2-7
V: TRBV15
CDR3: ATSREGVDYEQY

J: TRBJ2-7
V: TRBV7-6
CDR3: ASSLVWGAAYEQY

J: TRBJ2-7
V: TRBV6-5
CDR3: ASNRGARSYEQY

J: TRBJ2-1
V: TRBV6-2/TRBV6-3
CDR3: ASTSGDFANEQF

J: TRBJ1-5
V: TRBV29-1
CDR3: SVGGGGSNQHQH

J: TRBJ1-2
V: TRBV12-3/TRBV12-4
CDR3: ASSFRGGSAGYT

J: TRBJ1-5
V: TRBV12-3/TRBV12-4
CDR3: ASSWGPNQPQH

J: TRBJ2-3
V: TRBV5-1
CDR3: ASSSTGHITDTQY

J: TRBJ2-7
V: TRBV20-1
CDR3: SARGGRQGYYEQY

J: TRBJ2-2
V: TRBV5-1
CDR3: ASSPLGGAELF

J: TRBJ2-1
V: TRBV12-3/TRBV12-4
CDR3: ASLGQGVREQF

J: TRBJ1-2
V: TRBV20-1
CDR3: SARVQGNGYT

J: TRBJ1-1
V: TRBV18
CDR3: ASSQRGRNTEAF

J: TRBJ2-1
V: TRBV13
CDR3: ASSLGRGSQF

J: TRBJ1-6
V: TRBV6-1
CDR3: ASSDQGYGINSPLH